Only a few counts were recorded for the clone carrying this TCR beta chain. Its antigen is not known. Study outcomes and limitations: The TCR gene usage of tumor memory CD4+ T cells clustered together with blood and lymph node memory CD4+ cells and with lymph node naive CD4+ cells. Tumor Treg TCRs overlapped most with tumor naive CD4+ cells.

The germline gives CDR1 SGHTA, CDR2 FQGNSA. The ends were cut back, 5 bases at V and 0 bases at J, with 11 bases in the middle. The CDR3 has 15 residues. Semi-nested PCR with Nested Universal Primer A followed constant-region reverse priming of full-length variable regions. MiXCR, applied by TCRdb to the 5' RACE reads, yields one record per CDR3 protein. This table holds about 42,000 distinct CDR3 sequences, about 29% found once. CD4+CD45RO+CD25- cells were isolated as memory CD4+ T cells. V gene TRBV7-2 combines with J gene TRBJ1-3; D is unresolved. This TCR derives from a female donor with breast cancer. The specimen was tumor-infiltrating memory CD4+ T cells sorted from the breast tumor. Subset here: memory CD4+ T cells, CD4+CD45RO+CD25-. In nucleotides, the CDR3 is TGTGCCAGCAGCGCGACACTGGTCTCTGGAAACACCATATATTTT. Amino acids: CASSATLVSGNTIYF.